The 31 T cell receptor beta chains given below trace back to one sample, sequenced in a study of monozygotic twins with inflammatory bowel disease. TCRdb re-called the 5' RACE reads and shows each CDR3 protein once, DNA omitted. The sample has 200,000 to 250,000 distinct CDR3 sequences. The specimen was blood. These receptor sequences come from a human donor with ulcerative colitis or Crohn's disease, or a healthy co-twin of an affected twin (not recorded which).

V usage is TRBV12-3 or TRBV12-4 and J usage is TRBJ1-2; TCRdb calls TRBD1, which cannot be checked without DNA. The CDR3 extends over 14 amino acids. CDR3 loop: CASSSRGLGYGYTF.

The rearrangement links TRBV5-1 to TRBJ1-6. Germline V lookup: CDR1 SGHRS, CDR2 YFSETQ. The CDR3 has 18 residues. CDR3 loop: CASSPGRPQSSYNSPLHF.

This sequence joins TRBV12-3 or TRBV12-4 and TRBJ2-1; TCRdb indicates TRBD1, and absent DNA this call remains unverified. This CDR3 is built from 13 residues. The CDR3 spells CASRPGVYNEQFF.

V usage is TRBV15 and J usage is TRBJ2-3. Germline values: CDR1 LNHNV, CDR2 YYDKDF (reference sequence). CDR3 length: 16 residues. The CDR3 reads CATSSLPVAGTDTQYF.

The J gene is TRBJ1-2, the V gene TRBV6-5. CDR3 length: 15 residues. Per germline, CDR1 MNHEY and CDR2 SVGAGI. The CDR3 sequence: CASSYGQNGNYGYTF.

The chain combines TRBV11-2 with TRBJ2-1; TCRdb gives TRBD1 as the D gene, but with no DNA this cannot be confirmed. Germline V gene sequence: CDR1 SGHAT, CDR2 FQNNGV. This CDR3 region has 13 residues. The CDR3 loop is CASSLGGQDEQFF.

The genes are TRBV7-2 and TRBJ2-7. The germline V gene encodes CDR1 SGHTA and CDR2 FQGNSA. The CDR3 loop spans 15 amino acids. CDR3 sequence reads: CASSRRMDSSYEQYF.

V and J are TRBV11-2 and TRBJ2-1; TCRdb designates TRBD1, a call that cannot be tested without DNA. CDR3 size: 13 residues. CDR1 is SGHAT, CDR2 FQNNGV, per germline. CDR3 sequence reads: CASIPQGYNEQFF.

This chain joins TRBV7-6 and TRBJ2-1. In germline, CDR1 is SGHVS, CDR2 FNYEAQ. CDR3 length equals 11 residues. This CDR3 is CASSVGNEQFF.

The genes are TRBV29-1 and TRBJ2-5; the D call of TRBD2 rests on TCRdb alone, since no DNA is present to check it. Germline V gives CDR1 SQVTM, CDR2 ANQGSEA. This CDR3 contains 15 residues. The CDR3 protein is CSVGASGGYQETQYF.

The chain has TRBV20-1 and TRBJ2-7; as DNA is missing, the TRBD2 call by TCRdb cannot be tested. Germline lookup yields CDR1 DFQATT and CDR2 SNEGSKA (reference sequence). This CDR3 contains 14 residues. CDR3 region: CSAPERGSSYEQYF.

CDR3 protein: CSAQTDSNQPQHF. V is TRBV20-1 and J is TRBJ1-5; TCRdb gives TRBD1 as the D gene, but with no DNA this cannot be confirmed. Per the germline V gene, CDR1 is DFQATT and CDR2 is SNEGSKA (reference sequence). This CDR3 contains 13 residues.

The V gene is TRBV7-8, the J gene TRBJ2-1; the TRBD1 assignment by TCRdb is unverifiable without DNA. The CDR3 runs to 15 residues. Germline CDR1 is SGHVS and CDR2 is FQNEAQ. The CDR3 sequence: CASSLGWGQGSEQFF.

The chain is built from TRBV7-2 and TRBJ2-7; there is no DNA to check the TCRdb D call of TRBD1. CDR1 SGHTA and CDR2 FQGNSA come from the germline V gene. The CDR3 has 13 amino acids. The CDR3 reads CASSFQGSYEQYF.

V usage is TRBV3-1 and J usage is TRBJ1-3. This CDR3 contains 16 residues. Per germline, CDR1 LGHDT and CDR2 YNNKEL (reference sequence). CDR3 in amino acids: CASSQVSFLSGNTIYF.

The gene calls are TRBV6-6 and TRBJ1-1; checking the TCRdb D call of TRBD1 is not possible without DNA. The CDR3 extends over 14 amino acids. Germline values: CDR1 MNHNY, CDR2 SVGAGI (reference sequence). The CDR3 sequence is CASRDRAGNTEALF.

The chain couples TRBV9 to TRBJ1-4. This CDR3 is 13 amino acids long. The germline CDR1 and CDR2 sequences are SGDLS and YYNGEE. This chain's CDR3 is CASSVDGNEKLFF.

The gene calls are TRBV7-8 and TRBJ2-1; the D call of TRBD2 rests on TCRdb alone, since no DNA is present to check it. The CDR3 length is 15 residues. From germline, CDR1 is SGHVS and CDR2 FQNEAQ. CDR3 in amino acids: CASSPGTPRANEQFF.

The chain couples TRBV7-9 to TRBJ2-3; TCRdb lists TRBD2, though no DNA is available to test this call. Germline V gene lookup returns CDR1 SEHNR and CDR2 FQNEAQ (reference sequence). The CDR3 loop spans 15 amino acids. CDR3 amino acids: CASSPGLAEADTQYF.

The CDR3 is CASSFGLAGGEQFF. The rearrangement uses TRBV27 and TRBJ2-1; TCRdb outputs TRBD2, but without DNA this stays unchecked. Germline lookup yields CDR1 MNHEY and CDR2 SMNVEV (reference sequence). The CDR3 has 14 amino acids.

The CDR3 loop reads CSVQTVRGNQPQHF. The gene calls are TRBV29-1 and TRBJ1-5; TCRdb names TRBD1, which stays unverified in the absence of DNA. The germline V gene has CDR1 SQVTM and CDR2 ANQGSEA. The CDR3 loop spans 14 amino acids.

The chain carries TRBV7-2 and TRBJ1-1. This CDR3 has 15 amino acids. Germline loops: CDR1 SGHTA, CDR2 FQGNSA. The CDR3 is CASTSVGGSNTEAFF.

V and J are TRBV7-8 and TRBJ2-3; with no DNA, the TCRdb D assignment of TRBD1 cannot be verified. From germline, CDR1 is SGHVS and CDR2 FQNEAQ. CDR3 size: 16 residues. The CDR3 loop reads CASSLVFGGTTDTQYF.

The chain's CDR3 is CASQRNTEAFF. The V and J genes are TRBV3-1 and TRBJ1-1. The CDR3 is made up of 11 amino acids. Germline assignment: CDR1 LGHDT and CDR2 YNNKEL (reference sequence). Full variable domain (missing parts from reference TRBV3-1 and TRBJ1-1): DTAVSQTPKYLVTQMGNDKSIKCEQNLGHDTMYWYKQDSKKFLKIMFSYNNKELIINETVPNRFSPKSPDKAHLNLHINSLELGDSAVYFCASQRNTEAFFGQGTRLTVV.

V is TRBV7-9 and J is TRBJ1-6; TCRdb reports TRBD1, a call that lacks DNA to check it against. The CDR3 length is 16 residues. The germline gives CDR1 SEHNR, CDR2 FQNEAQ (reference sequence). CDR3: CASSRGGADYNSPLHF.

The chain combines TRBV12-3 or TRBV12-4 with TRBJ2-7. This CDR3 contains 14 residues. The CDR3 loop is CASRPDQSSYEQYF.

The rearrangement links TRBV27 to TRBJ2-1; TCRdb selects TRBD2, and the lack of DNA leaves this call unchecked. CDR3 size: 17 residues. Germline V lookup: CDR1 MNHEY, CDR2 SMNVEV (reference sequence). The CDR3 loop reads CASRGGTSGANYNEQFF.

This CDR3 reads CASRRGQGVANSPLHF. This chain uses TRBV12-3 or TRBV12-4 with TRBJ1-6; the TCRdb call, TRBD1, lacks DNA for checking. There are 16 residues in the CDR3.

The chain couples TRBV5-1 to TRBJ1-2; TCRdb's assignment of TRBD1 cannot be checked, as there is no DNA. CDR1 and CDR2 from the germline V gene are SGHRS and YFSETQ. The CDR3 covers 14 residues. The chain's CDR3 is CASSQPGQGKGYTF.

The rearrangement joins TRBV7-8 to TRBJ1-4. Looked up from germline, CDR1 is SGHVS and CDR2 is FQNEAQ. This CDR3 contains 12 residues. CDR3 loop: CASSLVYEKLFF.

The chain is built from TRBV5-1 and TRBJ1-2. The CDR3 consists of 14 residues. Germline V gene lookup returns CDR1 SGHRS and CDR2 YFSETQ. The CDR3 loop reads CASSLAGGNGGYTF.